The 9 T cell receptor beta chains given below trace back to one sample, sequenced in a study of regulatory T cells in long-lasting Graves disease. HTBI primers from iRepertoire and Arm-PCR of CDR3 regions yielded the TCR beta libraries. TCRdb re-derived calls from the multiplex PCR reads in MiXCR, one entry per CDR3 protein. The repertoire holds 300,000 to 350,000 distinct CDR3 sequences, with around a fifth as singletons. The time point here: persistent/refractory GD, antithyroid drugs over 5 years with positive TRAb. Construction of the TCR library relied on RNA isolated from PBMCs. Sequences were derived from peripheral blood mononuclear cells (PBMCs), sampled when the disease was refractory, from a patient treated with antithyroid drugs. The receptors originated from a female donor with Graves disease.

The genes are TRBV2 and TRBJ1-2; 9 bases are shared with TRBD1. This CDR3 region has 12 residues. The J segment lost 8 bases and the V segment lost 9 bases, leaving 7 bases of the junction unmatched. CDR1 is SNHLY and CDR2 is FYNNEI in the germline V gene. The CDR3 spells CASRGDREGYTF. For the CDR3, the DNA is TGTGCCAGTCGCGGGGACAGGGAAGGCTACACCTTC.

This clonotype has at least ten counts. This chain uses TRBV24-1 with TRBJ2-2, with D unclear. CDR1 and CDR2 from the germline V gene are KGHDR and SFDVKD. The V gene lost 3 bases and the J gene lost 7 bases, with 14 bases spanning the gap. This CDR3 region has 15 residues. In nucleotides, the CDR3 is TGTGCCACCAGTGATGAATTCTCTTCAAACGGGGAGCTGTTTTTT. It specifies CATSDEFSSNGELFF.

This clonotype was seen ten or more times. The chain joins TRBV12-3 or TRBV12-4 to TRBJ1-2, with a weak D call TRBD1 (5 bases). The CDR3 extends over 15 amino acids. V was trimmed by 3 bases and J by 7 bases, leaving 18 bases between them. CDR3 DNA sequence: TGTGCCAGCAGTTTGGACAACCTACCCCGCTCTGGCTACACCTTC. It specifies CASSLDNLPRSGYTF.

The chain recombines TRBV12-3 or TRBV12-4 with TRBJ1-5; a possible D gene is TRBD1 (5 bases). This CDR3 is 13 amino acids long. V lost 8 bases and J 8 bases, leaving 16 bases between the germline ends. This CDR3 is CASCRALREPQHF. Written as DNA, the CDR3 is TGTGCCAGCTGCCGGGCCCTCAGGGAGCCCCAGCATTTT.

The sample holds a few counts of this clonotype. J is TRBJ2-7 and V is TRBV7-2; 10 positions match TRBD1. CDR3 length equals 15 residues. Unmatched junction bases numbered 3, after V lost 1 base and J lost 3 bases. Looked up from germline, CDR1 is SGHTA and CDR2 is FQGNSA. CDR3 DNA sequence: TGTGCCAGCAGCTTAGGACAGGGGGCAATCTACGAGCAGTACTTC. It yields the protein CASSLGQGAIYEQYF.

This chain uses TRBV5-1 with TRBJ2-2; TRBD1 agrees at 7 bases. CDR1 is SGHRS, CDR2 YFSETQ, per germline. The CDR3 extends over 16 amino acids. The trim removed 0 bases at V and 5 bases at J, leaving 7 bases unmatched. CDR3 residues: CASSLGGTDLTGELFF. The CDR3 DNA follows: TGCGCCAGCAGCTTGGGAGGGACAGACTTGACCGGGGAGCTGTTTTTT.

This clonotype was detected many times. The chain links TRBV6-1 to TRBJ2-5, with TRBD2 as a possible D gene (7 bases). Germline CDR1 is MNHNS and CDR2 is SASEGT. V lost 6 bases and J lost 4, with 15 bases in between. CDR3 length: 14 residues. CDR3 protein: CASRVGGAGETQYF. As DNA, the CDR3 is TGTGCCAGCAGAGTGGGGGGGGCGGGAGAGACCCAGTACTTC.

This clonotype occurred many times. The rearrangement joins TRBV20-1 to TRBJ2-1, with 10 bases matching TRBD2. Germline V gene data show CDR1 as DFQATT and CDR2 as SNEGSKA (reference sequence). CDR3 length: 16 amino acids. The V and J ends lost 0 bases and 6 bases, in that order; junction bases with no gene match: 8. CDR3 sequence reads: CSARDPGLADLNEQFF. The CDR3 nucleotides read TGCAGTGCTAGAGATCCAGGACTAGCGGACCTCAATGAGCAGTTCTTC.

The V and J genes are TRBV2 and TRBJ1-5; no clear D gene. Trimming cost V 4 bases and J 2 bases, with 9 bases left between them. CDR1 SNHLY and CDR2 FYNNEI come from the germline V gene. CDR3 size: 14 residues. DNA of the CDR3: TGTGCCAGCAGTGCTGGAGGGCGCAATCAGCCCCAGCATTTT. It codes for CASSAGGRNQPQHF.